This TCR beta chain emerged from a study of shared clonotypes between healthy human individuals. Study in general: Per-donor plates numbered three CD4 naive, three CD4 memory, two CD8 naive and one CD8 memory.

This table comes from immunoSEQ multiplex PCR, and its TCRdb copy is limited to in-frame clones, with some not included. The data show roughly 2.6 million clones, around nine tenths seen once. CDR1 and CDR2 from the germline V gene are LGHNT and FRNRAP. Trimming at V came to 4 bases and at J to 0 bases, leaving 8 bases not matched to a gene. The CDR3 spans 17 residues. Study-level results: The genetic and exposure-history diversity represented was limited by few donors. Donor clonotype sharing was expected to depend on sequencing depth. As a rule, naive subsets had a larger estimated richness than memory subsets.

For this clone: Its antigen is unknown.

The chain couples TRBV12-5 to TRBJ2-7; TRBD1 matches at 11 bases. This receptor was identified in a man in his late teens or twenties in good health. The material sequenced was naive CD4+ T cells sorted from blood. Subset: CD45RA+ positively selected. The CDR3 DNA sequence: TGTGCTAGTGGTTGGAGCAAAGGGACAGGGGGCTCCTACGAGCAGTACTTC. Protein product: CASGWSKGTGGSYEQYF.